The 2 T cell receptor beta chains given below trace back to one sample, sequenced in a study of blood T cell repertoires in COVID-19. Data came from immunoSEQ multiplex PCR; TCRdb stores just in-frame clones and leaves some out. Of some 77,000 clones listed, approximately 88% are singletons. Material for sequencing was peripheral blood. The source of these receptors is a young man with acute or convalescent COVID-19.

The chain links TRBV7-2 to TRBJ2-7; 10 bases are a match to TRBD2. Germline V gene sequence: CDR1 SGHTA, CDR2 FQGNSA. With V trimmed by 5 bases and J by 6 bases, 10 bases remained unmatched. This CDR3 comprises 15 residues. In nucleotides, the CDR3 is TGTGCCAGCAGCCCCAGTAGGGGGACTAGCGCCGAGCAGTACTTC. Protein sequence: CASSPSRGTSAEQYF.

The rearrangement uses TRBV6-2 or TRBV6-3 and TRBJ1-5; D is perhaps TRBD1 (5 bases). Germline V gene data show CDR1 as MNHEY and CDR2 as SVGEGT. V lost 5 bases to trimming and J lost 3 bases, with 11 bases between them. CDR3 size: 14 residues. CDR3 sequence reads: CASSPRDSNQPQHF. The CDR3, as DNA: TGTGCCAGCAGTCCCCGGGACTCCAATCAGCCCCAGCATTTT.